Each of the 23 T cell receptor beta chains below was sequenced from the same sample in a study of T cells in Graves' hyperthyroidism and ophthalmopathy. It was RNA transcripts that yielded the amplified TCR beta CDR3 regions. Researchers ran a first-round RT-PCR on the TCR CDR3 using the HTBI primer set. Via MiXCR, TCRdb re-called the multiplex PCR reads, giving one row per CDR3 protein. In the table there are approximately 400,000 distinct CDR3 sequences, roughly 14% of which are singletons. Sequenced sample: blood. All receptors come from a woman aged 18-30 years with Graves' hyperthyroidism.

This clonotype appeared many times. The CDR3 here is CASSYLGPYETQYF. The CDR3 DNA reads TGTGCCAGCAGTTATTTAGGTCCGTACGAGACCCAGTACTTC. This rearrangement joins TRBV6-1 to TRBJ2-5, with unresolved D. CDR3 length: 14 residues. Trimming removed 5 bases from V and 5 bases from J, with 15 bases in between. Germline assignment: CDR1 MNHNS and CDR2 SASEGT.

This clonotype was observed a handful of times. The V and J genes are TRBV20-1 and TRBJ2-7; the match to TRBD2 covers 10 bases. The CDR3 contains 15 residues. The V and J ends lost 6 bases and 2 bases, in that order; junction bases with no gene match: 10. Per the germline V gene, CDR1 is DFQATT and CDR2 is SNEGSKA (reference sequence). In nucleotides, the CDR3 is TGCAGTGCCTCGGGACTAGCGCTGCGTGCCTACGAGCAGTACTTC. It translates to CSASGLALRAYEQYF.

This clonotype was detected a few times. J is TRBJ2-6 and V is TRBV6-1; D remains unclear. The V end lost 8 bases, the J end lost 0 bases, and 11 bases lay between the germline ends. The CDR3 totals 15 residues. CDR1 and CDR2 (germline): MNHNS, SASEGT. The CDR3 protein is CASLFRGSGANVLTF. CDR3 nucleotides: TGTGCCAGCTTGTTCCGAGGCTCTGGGGCCAACGTCCTGACTTTC.

This chain connects TRBV20-1 to TRBJ2-1, with 8 bases lining up with TRBD1. The V gene's germline CDR1 is DFQATT and CDR2 SNEGSKA (reference sequence). J lost 3 bases, V lost 1 base, and 5 bases had no gene match. The CDR3 extends over 15 amino acids. CDR3 DNA sequence: TGCAGTGCTAGAGCCGGGACAGGACGCTACAATGAGCAGTTCTTC. Translated: CSARAGTGRYNEQFF.

At least ten counts were recorded for this clonotype. The V and J genes are TRBV2 and TRBJ1-5, with 8 bases matching TRBD1. Germline trimming cut 8 bases from V and 6 bases from J; bases unmatched to any gene: 12. Germline lookup yields CDR1 SNHLY and CDR2 FYNNEI. The CDR3 runs 15 residues. The DNA of the CDR3 is TGTGCCAGCGGGCGCACCCAGGGGGCGTCTCAGCCCCAGCATTTT. Encoded protein: CASGRTQGASQPQHF.

On this clonotype itself: A much bigger clone sits one base away, suggesting this may be a read error. The chain carries TRBV25-1 and TRBJ2-7, with D perhaps matching TRBD1 (5 bases). The V end lost 7 bases, the J end lost 2 bases, and 6 bases lay between the germline ends. The V gene's germline CDR1 is MGHDK and CDR2 SYGVNS. The CDR3 totals 11 residues. The CDR3 here is CASIGAYEQYF. In nucleotides, the CDR3 is TGTGCCAGCATAGGGGCCTACGAGCAGTACTTC.

Ten or more counts support this clonotype. The rearrangement links TRBV5-1 to TRBJ2-7; D possibly corresponds to TRBD2 (5 bases). Germline V CDR1 and CDR2: SGHRS, YFSETQ. The CDR3 spans 13 residues. The V gene lost 0 bases and the J gene lost 7 bases, with 11 bases spanning the gap. Here the CDR3 reads CASSLDFRGEQYF. DNA of the CDR3: TGCGCCAGCAGCTTGGATTTTCGGGGAGAGCAGTACTTC.

This clonotype was counted at least ten times. The chain couples TRBV20-1 to TRBJ2-1; the D gene is possibly TRBD2 (6 bases). Per the germline V gene, CDR1 is DFQATT and CDR2 is SNEGSKA (reference sequence). Trimming removed 1 base at V and 0 bases at J, with 7 bases between. This CDR3 comprises 14 residues. The CDR3 region is CSARGGVSYNEQFF. CDR3 bases: TGCAGTGCTAGAGGGGGGGTCTCCTACAATGAGCAGTTCTTC.

This clonotype came up once. The genes are TRBV7-6 and TRBJ2-1; D uncertain. The CDR3 covers 12 residues. V was cut by 8 bases and J by 7 bases, with 12 bases left in between. Germline-derived CDR1 and CDR2 are SGHVS and FNYEAQ. In DNA form, the CDR3 reads TGTGCCAGCTCGGGCGTTAGTAATGAGCAGTTCTTC. It yields the protein CASSGVSNEQFF. Full variable domain (rest looked up from reference TRBV7-6 and TRBJ2-1): GAGVSQSPRYKVTKRGQDVALRCDPISGHVSLYWYRQALGQGPEFLTYFNYEAQQDKSGLPNDRFSAERPEGSISTLTIQRTEQRDSAMYRCASSGVSNEQFFGPGTRLTVL.

This clonotype was counted ten times or more. V gene TRBV7-8 combines with J gene TRBJ1-5; D is possibly TRBD1 (6 bases). This CDR3 is 15 amino acids long. The germline V gene has CDR1 SGHVS and CDR2 FQNEAQ. V gave up 1 base and J gave up 6 bases, with 13 bases separating them. The CDR3 sequence: CASSLGVGGGQPQHF. CDR3 nucleotide sequence: TGTGCCAGCAGCTTAGGAGTGGGGGGCGGTCAGCCCCAGCATTTT.

This clonotype was counted many times. V gene TRBV9 combines with J gene TRBJ2-5; D is uncertain. This CDR3 is 14 amino acids long. Germline V gene sequence: CDR1 SGDLS, CDR2 YYNGEE. With 4 bases removed from V and 4 bases from J, the gap between germline ends came to 14 bases. The CDR3 DNA is TGTGCCAGCAGCCGCTCAACCTTCGGAGAGACCCAGTACTTC. Translating gives CASSRSTFGETQYF.

Concerning this clonotype itself: Just one base apart from a much larger clone, this may be a read error. The chain joins TRBV12-3 or TRBV12-4 to TRBJ2-1; TRBD1 might be the D (6 bases). This CDR3 contains 12 residues. CDR3 in amino acids: CASSSQGNGQFF. The CDR3 DNA follows: TGTGCCAGCAGTTCTCAGGGGAATGGGCAGTTCTTC.

This clonotype was detected only a few times. The chain couples TRBV29-1 to TRBJ1-2; 7 nucleotides agree with TRBD1. J was trimmed by 8 bases and V by 6 bases; bases with no gene match: 9. This CDR3 comprises 12 residues. CDR1 and CDR2 from the germline V gene are SQVTM and ANQGSEA. This chain's CDR3 is CSVDRAQGGYTF. The DNA for the CDR3 is TGCAGCGTAGACAGGGCCCAAGGGGGCTACACCTTC.

There are many counts of this clonotype. Its ends do not fully match the called genes, so a read error is possible. This rearrangement joins TRBV20-1 to TRBJ2-1, with TRBD2 matching over 9 bases. CDR3 length: 15 residues. The germline gives CDR1 DFQATT, CDR2 SNEGSKA (reference sequence). CDR3 amino acids: CSARETSGGYNEQFF. The CDR3 bases are TGCAGTGCGAGAGAGACTAGCGGAGGGTACAATGAGCAGTTCTTC.

This clonotype was detected many times. The rearrangement uses TRBV11-2 and TRBJ1-1, with 7 bases aligning to TRBD1. V trimming: 3 bases; J trimming: 3 bases; junction bases outside the gene matches: 4. This CDR3 has 14 residues. In germline, CDR1 is SGHAT, CDR2 FQNNGV. CDR3 sequence: CASSLSRGYTEAFF. DNA for the CDR3: TGTGCCAGCAGCTTGAGCAGGGGGTACACTGAAGCTTTCTTT.

The table lists this clonotype with many counts. The J gene is TRBJ2-4, the V gene TRBV28, with a tentative D call TRBD1 (6 bases). Trimming took 3 bases from V and 8 from J, leaving 17 bases between them. The length of the CDR3 is 15 residues. Germline V gene lookup returns CDR1 MDHEN and CDR2 SYDVKM. CDR3: CASSFGGTKADIQYF. The DNA for the CDR3 is TGTGCCAGCAGTTTTGGGGGCACTAAAGCGGACATTCAGTACTTC.

Only a few counts were recorded for this clonotype. The V and J genes are TRBV28 and TRBJ2-3, with a possible D match to TRBD2 (6 bases). The CDR3 runs 14 residues. Trimming took off 4 bases at V and 4 bases at J, with 12 bases between the two ends. Germline-derived CDR1 and CDR2 are MDHEN and SYDVKM. DNA of the CDR3: TGTGCCAGCAGTTGGGACTCCTATCCAGATACGCAGTATTTT. Its translation: CASSWDSYPDTQYF.

A single count supports this clonotype. The chain has TRBV11-2 and TRBJ2-1, with 10 bases identical to TRBD2. V shed 4 bases, J shed 7 bases, and the junction held 7 bases outside the gene matches. The CDR3 covers 15 residues. Germline V gives CDR1 SGHAT, CDR2 FQNNGV. CDR3 DNA sequence: TGTGCCAGCAGCTCCCAAGCGGGGGGGCGAAATGAGCAGTTCTTC. This codes for CASSSQAGGRNEQFF.

The chain combines TRBV4-1 with TRBJ2-5; TRBD2 matches at 9 bases. J gave up 4 bases and V 5 bases, and 8 bases lay outside the gene matches. Germline CDR1 and CDR2: MGHRA and YSYEKL. CDR3 length equals 15 residues. The CDR3 is CASSGGTSSRETQYF. CDR3 nucleotides: TGCGCCAGCAGCGGCGGGACTAGCAGTAGAGAGACCCAGTACTTC.

This clonotype was recorded many times. J is TRBJ2-3 and V is TRBV5-6, with D unresolved. Germline V gene data show CDR1 as SGHDT and CDR2 as YYEEEE. V was cut by 4 bases and J by 4 bases, with 10 bases left in between. This CDR3 region has 13 residues. The CDR3 DNA sequence: TGTGCCAGCAGCCCCCGGAACGCAGATACGCAGTATTTT. Translated, it gives CASSPRNADTQYF.

There are many counts of this clonotype. Written as DNA, the CDR3 is TGTGCCAGCAGCTTTGGACTAGCGGGTCGCACAGATACGCAGTATTTT. Encoded protein: CASSFGLAGRTDTQYF. The chain combines TRBV7-9 with TRBJ2-3; TRBD2 aligns across 11 bases. The V and J ends lost 3 bases and 1 base, in that order; junction bases with no gene match: 3. Germline V gene sequence: CDR1 SEHNR, CDR2 FQNEAQ (reference sequence). There are 16 residues in the CDR3.

This clonotype appeared many times. V usage is TRBV30 and J usage is TRBJ1-1, with D perhaps matching TRBD1 (5 bases). The CDR3 runs 13 residues. In germline, CDR1 is GTSNPN, CDR2 SVGIG (reference sequence). With 3 bases removed from V and 1 base from J, the gap between germline ends came to 9 bases. This CDR3 reads CAWRAGPNTEAFF. The CDR3 DNA reads as TGTGCCTGGAGAGCAGGGCCGAACACTGAAGCTTTCTTT.

This clonotype showed up many times. The chain recombines TRBV6-4 with TRBJ2-3; D is unresolved. The V end lost 0 bases, the J end lost 0 bases, and 4 bases lay between the germline ends. The CDR3 is 14 amino acids. Germline lookup yields CDR1 MRHNA and CDR2 SNTAGT. The CDR3: CASSDSPSTDTQYF. CDR3 bases: TGTGCCAGCAGTGACTCCCCCAGCACAGATACGCAGTATTTT.